Each of the 19 T cell receptor beta chains below was sequenced from the same sample in a study of blood T cells in healthy people across ages. Primers used in a second PCR of about 7 to 11 cycles were a sample-barcoded 5' primer and a J-beta primer mix. TCRdb re-derived calls from the 5' RACE reads in MiXCR, one entry per CDR3 protein. In the table there are 1.5 million or so distinct CDR3 sequences, roughly 40% of which are singletons. The sequenced material came from blood. These receptors all come from a woman between 18 and 29 years old in good health.

This clonotype was detected a few times. The genes are TRBV12-3 or TRBV12-4 and TRBJ1-5; perhaps TRBD1 as D (5 bases). V was trimmed by 3 bases and J by 6 bases, leaving 15 bases between them. The CDR3 contains 15 residues. CDR3 sequence reads: CASSFSQGGGQPQHF. CDR3 DNA sequence: TGTGCCAGCAGTTTCAGTCAGGGAGGAGGTCAGCCCCAGCATTTT.

The chain uses TRBV29-1 and TRBJ1-2, with TRBD1 matching over 7 bases. The V segment lost 5 bases and the J segment 4 bases; nucleotides outside the gene matches: 16. The germline gives CDR1 SQVTM, CDR2 ANQGSEA. This CDR3 comprises 16 residues. Here the CDR3 reads CSVSPGGDSLSYGYTF. CDR3 sequence (DNA): TGCAGCGTTTCCCCGGGGGGGGACAGCCTCTCCTATGGCTACACCTTC.

The chain employs TRBV10-3 and TRBJ2-4; D possibly corresponds to TRBD1 (5 bases). Germline V gives CDR1 ENHRY, CDR2 SYGVKD. Trimming removed 3 bases at V and 13 bases at J, with 22 bases between. This CDR3 region has 15 residues. CDR3 bases: TGTGCCATCAGTGATTCCGGACAATACCTCTACGGGCAGTACTTC. Its protein product is CAISDSGQYLYGQYF.

This clonotype has at least ten counts. This chain joins TRBV10-3 and TRBJ1-2; D unclear. The CDR3 covers 13 residues. The V end was cut by 0 bases, the J end by 4 bases, with 6 bases between. In germline, CDR1 is ENHRY, CDR2 SYGVKD. The CDR3 DNA follows: TGTGCCATCAGTGAGTCTTCCGGCTATGGCTACACCTTC. Protein: CAISESSGYGYTF.

Here the CDR3 reads CSVWLAGVNNEQYF. Here the CDR3 DNA reads TGCAGCGTCTGGCTAGCGGGAGTGAACAATGAGCAGTACTTC. This rearrangement joins TRBV29-1 to TRBJ2-7, with 10 bases identical to TRBD2. V dropped 6 bases and J dropped 7; count of bases not matched to a gene: 12. From germline, CDR1 is SQVTM and CDR2 ANQGSEA. This CDR3 spans 14 amino acids.

This chain links TRBV7-9 with TRBJ1-6; D unresolved. Germline V gene sequence: CDR1 SEHNR, CDR2 FQNEAQ (reference sequence). V was clipped by 3 bases and J by 7 bases, with 16 bases between them. The CDR3 spans 16 residues. The CDR3 is CASSFPGLLGNSPLHF. CDR3 nucleotide sequence: TGTGCCAGCAGCTTCCCTGGGCTGCTGGGGAATTCACCCCTCCACTTT.

This clonotype was picked up a small number of times. This chain uses TRBV12-3 or TRBV12-4 with TRBJ2-1; D remains ambiguous. Trimming stripped 5 bases from V and 13 bases from J, with 12 bases between. The CDR3 has 11 residues. CDR3 in amino acids: CASSPDIPQFF. CDR3 coding DNA: TGTGCCAGCAGTCCCGATATTCCACAGTTCTTC.

The chain employs TRBV6-5 and TRBJ2-7; 8 bases are a match to TRBD2. The CDR3 runs to 14 residues. V gave up 7 bases and J gave up 8 bases; unmatched junction bases: 13. CDR1 and CDR2 from the germline V gene are MNHEY and SVGAGI. In nucleotides, the CDR3 is TGTGCCAGCACCCATTTGCGGGAGGACCCTAAGCAGTACTTC. Translated: CASTHLREDPKQYF.

The sample holds many counts of this clonotype. J is TRBJ2-7 and V is TRBV27, with TRBD1 as a possible D gene (5 bases). V was pared by 6 bases and J by 4 bases, with 10 bases between. The CDR3 totals 12 residues. Germline V gene sequence: CDR1 MNHEY, CDR2 SMNVEV (reference sequence). CDR3 bases: TGTGCCAGCAGCTTCCAGGGTTACGAGCAGTACTTC. Its translation: CASSFQGYEQYF.

The chain links TRBV11-2 to TRBJ1-2; 10 positions match TRBD1. Germline V lookup: CDR1 SGHAT, CDR2 FQNNGV. The CDR3 sequence is 14 residues long. V dropped 5 bases and J dropped 8; count of bases not matched to a gene: 8. CDR3 sequence: CASSRPGTGEGYTF. Written as DNA, the CDR3 is TGTGCCAGCAGCCGACCCGGGACAGGGGAGGGCTACACCTTC. The full variable domain, with the rest looked up from reference TRBV11-2 and TRBJ1-2, is EAGVAQSPRYKIIEKRQSVAFWCNPISGHATLYWYQQILGQGPKLLIQFQNNGVVDDSQLPKDRFSAERLKGVDSTLKIQPAKLEDSAVYLCASSRPGTGEGYTFGSGTRLTVV.

This chain connects TRBV12-3 or TRBV12-4 to TRBJ2-7, with 7 bases matching TRBD1. This CDR3 comprises 15 residues. Trimming at V came to 7 bases and at J to 5 bases, leaving 14 bases not matched to a gene. In DNA form, the CDR3 reads TGTGCCAGCACCAGAACGACAGGGTCCTTCGACGAGCAGTACTTC. Translating it yields CASTRTTGSFDEQYF.

The J gene is TRBJ2-6, the V gene TRBV11-1, with 8 bases fitting TRBD1. Germline loops: CDR1 SGHAT, CDR2 FQDESV (reference sequence). V gave up 5 bases and J gave up 6 bases; unmatched junction bases: 9. The CDR3 spans 16 residues. The CDR3 spells CASSPTDRAVANVLTF. In DNA, the CDR3 is TGTGCCAGCAGCCCAACGGACAGGGCGGTGGCCAACGTCCTGACTTTC.

This clonotype was seen just once. In DNA, the CDR3 is TGTGCCAGCAGCCCTAAAGGTGGGACAGGGGCAACCTACGAGCAGTACTTC. Its translation: CASSPKGGTGATYEQYF. J is TRBJ2-4 and V is TRBV7-6; the match to TRBD1 covers 10 bases. The DNA end is a closer match to TRBJ2-7, so the J assignment may be wrong. CDR1 is SGHVS and CDR2 is FNYEAQ in the germline V gene. The CDR3 loop spans 17 amino acids.

This clonotype was seen a few times. The chain has TRBV27 and TRBJ2-1; 9 nucleotides match TRBD1. The CDR3 consists of 14 residues. V lost 4 bases to trimming and J lost 8 bases; unmatched junction nucleotides: 6. The V gene's germline CDR1 is MNHEY and CDR2 SMNVEV (reference sequence). CDR3 DNA sequence: TGTGCCAGCAGTTGGGGGACAGGGAGCGATGAGCAGTTCTTC. Translation: CASSWGTGSDEQFF.

The sample holds one count of this clonotype. The chain links TRBV20-1 to TRBJ1-2, with TRBD1 matching 11 bases. The CDR3 consists of 13 residues. Germline trimming cut 5 bases from V and 7 bases from J; bases unmatched to any gene: 6. CDR1 and CDR2 (germline): DFQATT, SNEGSKA (reference sequence). CDR3 protein: CSASGQGVGGYTF. CDR3 in DNA: TGCAGTGCTTCGGGACAGGGGGTGGGTGGCTACACCTTC.

This chain uses TRBV20-1 with TRBJ1-2, with 8 positions matching TRBD1. V was pared by 0 bases and J by 5 bases, with 11 bases of the junction left unmatched. This CDR3 comprises 16 residues. Germline V gene data show CDR1 as DFQATT and CDR2 as SNEGSKA (reference sequence). The CDR3 bases are TGCAGTGCTAGAGACAGCCGACAGGGGCTGTTGTATGGCTACACCTTC. It specifies CSARDSRQGLLYGYTF.

This sequence joins TRBV28 and TRBJ2-7; tentatively, D is TRBD1 (5 bases). CDR3 length: 14 amino acids. Germline V gives CDR1 MDHEN, CDR2 SYDVKM. V was trimmed by 5 bases and J by 1 base, leaving 12 bases between them. CDR3 sequence (DNA): TGTGCCAGCAGTGGACGGACAAGTTCCTACGAGCAGTACTTC. This gives the protein CASSGRTSSYEQYF. The full variable domain, completed using reference TRBV28 and TRBJ2-7, is DVKVTQSSRYLVKRTGEKVFLECVQDMDHENMFWYRQDPGLGLRLIYFSYDVKMKEKGDIPEGYSVSREKKERFSLILESASTNQTSMYLCASSGRTSSYEQYFGPGTRLTVT.

Here the CDR3 reads CSASRTGGTEAFF. The CDR3 DNA reads as TGCAGTGCTAGCCGAACAGGGGGCACTGAAGCTTTCTTT. V and J are TRBV20-1 and TRBJ1-1, with 8 bases identical to TRBD1. The CDR3 runs 13 residues. In germline, CDR1 is DFQATT, CDR2 SNEGSKA (reference sequence). J gave up 4 bases and V 3 bases, and 4 bases lay outside the gene matches.

This clonotype was seen ten or more times. The chain is built from TRBV7-6 and TRBJ2-1; possible D gene TRBD2, 5 bases. V lost 0 bases and J 3 bases, leaving 12 bases between the germline ends. CDR1 is SGHVS, CDR2 FNYEAQ, per germline. The CDR3 has 16 amino acids. This CDR3 is CASSLAPSRSYNEQFF. For the CDR3, the DNA is TGTGCCAGCAGCTTAGCACCTAGCCGAAGCTACAATGAGCAGTTCTTC.